This is a list of T cell receptor beta chains from one sample in a study of a mutant IDH1 vaccine in newly diagnosed glioma. Some clones are missing from TCRdb's copy, which holds only in-frame ones; the method was immunoSEQ multiplex PCR. The data contain 70,000 or so clones, about 83% of them singletons. Sequencing used peripheral blood mononuclear cells (PBMCs), obtained from a glioma patient treated with radiotherapy, temozolomide or both. The receptors come from a woman aged 18 to 35 with glioma. Some clones in this sample may be carry-over from other donors' samples. The CDR3 runs from the conserved cysteine through the conserved F or W. Each record gives: clone size, CDR3 length, D gene, J gene, V gene, CDR3 protein, CDR3 DNA. The D gene is left open where the match is weak. Not all rows give a size; the values are once, few, many and, for expanded clones, a class.

>NA|11|NA|TRBJ1-1|TRBV20-1
CSAIMNTEAFF
TGCAGTGCTATAATGAACACTGAAGCTTTCTTT
>NA|15|NA|TRBJ2-7|TRBV7-6
CASSPRQVLSYEQYF
TGTGCCAGCAGCCCCCGACAGGTCCTCTCCTACGAGCAGTACTTC
>NA|19|NA|TRBJ1-6|TRBV2
CASLPGGLGSISYNSPLHF
TGTGCCAGCTTACCTGGGGGGCTAGGGAGTATCTCCTATAATTCACCCCTCCACTTT
>NA|14|NA|TRBJ1-3|TRBV7-9
CASSPGTVGNTIYF
TGTGCCAGCAGCCCCGGGACGGTGGGAAACACCATATATTTT
>few|16|NA|TRBJ2-1|TRBV9
CASSVDPRGKDNEQFF
TGTGCCAGCAGCGTAGACCCCAGGGGCAAGGACAATGAGCAGTTCTTC
>NA|14|NA|TRBJ1-2|TRBV9
CASSVFSSWYGYTF
TGTGCCAGCAGCGTATTTAGTTCTTGGTATGGCTACACCTTC
>NA|18|NA|TRBJ2-7|TRBV7-9
CASRSVVSGSFSSYEQYF
TGTGCCAGCAGATCCGTAGTCAGCGGGTCGTTTAGCTCCTACGAGCAGTACTTC
>NA|12|NA|TRBJ1-2|TRBV19
CASRREEYGYTF
TGTGCCAGTAGAAGGGAAGAATATGGCTACACCTTC
>NA|12|NA|TRBJ1-1|TRBV15
CATSRDLGSAFF
TGTGCCACCAGCAGAGATCTAGGGTCAGCTTTCTTT
>NA|14|TRBD2|TRBJ2-5|TRBV6-5
CASSLAGLGGTQYF
TGTGCCAGCAGTTTAGCGGGTCTCGGCGGGACCCAGTACTTC
>NA|13|NA|TRBJ1-2|TRBV15
CATSRDYPDGYTF
TGTGCCACCAGCAGAGATTATCCAGATGGCTACACCTTC
>NA|13|TRBD1|TRBJ1-2|TRBV9
CASSQTGDYGYTF
TGTGCCAGCAGCCAGACAGGGGACTATGGCTACACCTTC